This T cell receptor beta chain was recorded in a study of shared clonotypes between healthy human individuals. Sequencing was performed with immunoSEQ multiplex PCR; in TCRdb, only in-frame clones are kept and a portion is missing. The sample includes around 2,000,000 clones, about 95% seen only once; the top ten take 0.85% to 1.2%. It was CD45RO-negative cells, positively selected for CCR7, that made up naive CD8 cells, with terminally differentiated effector memory CD45RA+ cells excluded. Within Nashville, Tennessee resided all donors, each a Caucasian adult. The ends were cut back, 7 bases at V and 6 bases at J, with 13 bases in the middle. The germline CDR1 and CDR2 sequences are MNHNS and SASEGT. The CDR3 runs to 12 residues.

Sequenced input: naive CD8+ T cells sorted from blood. The sequence derives from a man in his late teens or twenties in good health. This chain links TRBV6-1 with TRBJ2-7; D is perhaps TRBD2 (7 bases). This CDR3 reads CASIGGAGEQYF. The CDR3 nucleotides are TGTGCCAGCATAGGGGGGGCGGGCGAGCAGTACTTC.